The clone carrying this T cell receptor beta chain is medium-sized. Its specificity is not known. These data are taken from a study of vaccination and CD4 T cells after COVID-19. Cultured CD4+ T-cell DNA underwent Oncomine TCR Beta short-read sequencing. Someone extracted genomic DNA from cultured CD4+ T cells. MiXCR, run by TCRdb on the PCR reads, gives a single entry per CDR3 protein. The sample has approximately 9,400 distinct CDR3 sequences, around 33% seen once. Treatment given: approximately 9-day PBMC culture with coronavirus spike peptide pools or control peptides (ViraFEST assay). Harvesting of the unexposed donor's CD4+ T cells predated the COVID-19 pandemic (2011-2018). With SARS-CoV-2 S/N and four cold-coronavirus spikes, unexposed-donor CD4+ T cells were probed, cells permitting. There are 13 residues in the CDR3. Germline V gene data show CDR1 as MNHNS and CDR2 as SASEGT. V lost 4 bases and J 3 bases, leaving 7 bases between the germline ends.

Source material: CD4+ T cells from blood, cultured in vitro. The receptor was isolated from a human donor in good health. The chain joins TRBV6-1 to TRBJ1-5; D possibly corresponds to TRBD1 (5 bases). The CDR3 spells CASSAGPNQPQHF. In DNA form, the CDR3 reads TGTGCCAGCAGTGCAGGGCCCAATCAGCCCCAGCATTTT.